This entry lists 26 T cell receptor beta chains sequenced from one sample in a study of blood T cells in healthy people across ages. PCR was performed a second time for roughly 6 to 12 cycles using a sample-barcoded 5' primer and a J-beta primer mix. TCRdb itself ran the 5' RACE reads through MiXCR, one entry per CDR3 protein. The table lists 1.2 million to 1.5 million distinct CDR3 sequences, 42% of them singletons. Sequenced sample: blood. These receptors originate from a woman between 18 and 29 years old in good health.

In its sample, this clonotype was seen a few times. CDR3 region: CASTPSRSQTQYF. The CDR3 bases are TGTGCCAGCACCCCCTCCCGTTCACAGACGCAGTATTTT. This chain links TRBV7-2 with TRBJ2-3, with D hard to call. V was pared by 7 bases and J by 9 bases, with 17 bases between. Germline-derived CDR1 and CDR2 are SGHTA and FQGNSA. CDR3 size: 13 residues.

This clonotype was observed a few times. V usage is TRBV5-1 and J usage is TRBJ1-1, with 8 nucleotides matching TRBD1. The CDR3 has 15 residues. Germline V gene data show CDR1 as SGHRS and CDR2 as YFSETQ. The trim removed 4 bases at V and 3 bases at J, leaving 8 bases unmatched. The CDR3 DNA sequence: TGCGCCAGCAGCATCATCGGACAGGGAGACACTGAAGCTTTCTTT. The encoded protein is CASSIIGQGDTEAFF.

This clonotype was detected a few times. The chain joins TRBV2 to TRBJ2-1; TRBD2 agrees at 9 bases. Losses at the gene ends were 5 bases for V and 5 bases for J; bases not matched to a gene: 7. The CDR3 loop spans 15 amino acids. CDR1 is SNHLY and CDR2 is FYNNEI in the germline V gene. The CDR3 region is CASSQTSGVHNEQFF. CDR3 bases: TGTGCCAGCAGTCAGACTAGCGGAGTGCACAATGAGCAGTTCTTC. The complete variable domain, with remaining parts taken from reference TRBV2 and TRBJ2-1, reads EPEVTQTPSHQVTQMGQEVILRCVPISNHLYFYWYRQILGQKVEFLVSFYNNEISEKSEIFDDQFSVERPDGSNFTLKIRSTKLEDSAMYFCASSQTSGVHNEQFFGPGTRLTVL.

The CDR3 sequence: CAITEPGQGMTYF. The CDR3 DNA reads TGTGCCATCACTGAACCGGGACAGGGAATGACGTACTTC. This chain links TRBV6-1 with TRBJ2-7; 9 bases line up with TRBD1. The germline V gene encodes CDR1 MNHNS and CDR2 SASEGT. The CDR3 sequence is 13 residues long. V lost 10 bases, J lost 12 bases, and 16 bases stayed unmatched.

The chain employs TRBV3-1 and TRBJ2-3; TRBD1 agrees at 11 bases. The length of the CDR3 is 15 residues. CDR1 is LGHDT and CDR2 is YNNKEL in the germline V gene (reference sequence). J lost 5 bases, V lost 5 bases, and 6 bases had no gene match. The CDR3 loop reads CASSADRGRIDTQYF. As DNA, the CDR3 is TGTGCCAGCAGCGCGGACAGGGGGCGTATAGATACGCAGTATTTT.

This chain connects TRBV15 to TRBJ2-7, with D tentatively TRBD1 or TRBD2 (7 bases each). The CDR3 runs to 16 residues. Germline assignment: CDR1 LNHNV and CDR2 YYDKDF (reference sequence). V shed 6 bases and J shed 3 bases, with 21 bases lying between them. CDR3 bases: TGTGCCACCAGAGGGGGGACAGCGGGGAATATCTACGAGCAGTACTTC. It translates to CATRGGTAGNIYEQYF.

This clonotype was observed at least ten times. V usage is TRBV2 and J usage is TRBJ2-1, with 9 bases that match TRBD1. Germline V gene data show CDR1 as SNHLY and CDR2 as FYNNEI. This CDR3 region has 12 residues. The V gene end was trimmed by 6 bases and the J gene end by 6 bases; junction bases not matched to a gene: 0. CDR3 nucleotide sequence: TGTGCCAGCAGGGGACAGGGCAATGAGCAGTTCTTC. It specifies CASRGQGNEQFF.

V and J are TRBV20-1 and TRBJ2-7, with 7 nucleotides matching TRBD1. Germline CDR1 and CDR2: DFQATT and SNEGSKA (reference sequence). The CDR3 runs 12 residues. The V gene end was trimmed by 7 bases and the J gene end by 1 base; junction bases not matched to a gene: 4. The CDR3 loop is CSVNRGSYEQYF. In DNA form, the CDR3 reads TGCAGTGTAAACAGGGGATCCTACGAGCAGTACTTC.

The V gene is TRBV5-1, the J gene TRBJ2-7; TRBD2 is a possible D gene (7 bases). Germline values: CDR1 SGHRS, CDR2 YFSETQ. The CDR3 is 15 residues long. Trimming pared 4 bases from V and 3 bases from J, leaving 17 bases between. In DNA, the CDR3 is TGCGCCAGCAGCCCGCGGGGGCGGGAGATCTACGAGCAGTACTTC. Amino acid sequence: CASSPRGREIYEQYF. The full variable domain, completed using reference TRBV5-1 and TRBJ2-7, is KAGVTQTPRYLIKTRGQQVTLSCSPISGHRSVSWYQQTPGQGLQFLFEYFSETQRNKGNFPGRFSGRQFSNSRSEMNVSTLELGDSALYLCASSPRGREIYEQYFGPGTRLTVT.

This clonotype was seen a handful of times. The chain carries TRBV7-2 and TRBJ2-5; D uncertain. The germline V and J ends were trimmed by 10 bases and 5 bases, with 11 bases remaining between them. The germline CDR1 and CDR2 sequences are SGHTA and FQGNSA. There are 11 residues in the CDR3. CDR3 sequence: CATKRRETQYF. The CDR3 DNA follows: TGTGCCACCAAACGACGGGAGACCCAGTACTTC.

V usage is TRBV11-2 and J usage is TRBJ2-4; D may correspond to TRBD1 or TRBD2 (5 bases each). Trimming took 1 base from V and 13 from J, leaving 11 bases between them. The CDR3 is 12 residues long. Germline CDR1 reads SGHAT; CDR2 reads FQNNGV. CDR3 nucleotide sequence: TGTGCCAGCAGCTTAGGGGGGATTGAGCAGTACTTC. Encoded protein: CASSLGGIEQYF.

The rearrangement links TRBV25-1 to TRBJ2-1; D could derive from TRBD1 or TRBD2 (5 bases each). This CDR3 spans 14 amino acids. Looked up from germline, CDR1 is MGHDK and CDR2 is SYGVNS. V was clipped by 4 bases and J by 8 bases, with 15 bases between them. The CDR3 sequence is CASSGGWGLDEQFF. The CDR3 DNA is TGTGCCAGCAGTGGGGGGTGGGGGTTGGATGAGCAGTTCTTC.

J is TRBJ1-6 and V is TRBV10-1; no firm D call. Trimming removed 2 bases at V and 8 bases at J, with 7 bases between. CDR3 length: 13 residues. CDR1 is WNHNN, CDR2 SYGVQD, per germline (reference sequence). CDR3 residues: CASSEAGDSPLHF. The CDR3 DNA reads TGCGCCAGCAGTGAGGCCGGGGATTCACCCCTCCACTTT.

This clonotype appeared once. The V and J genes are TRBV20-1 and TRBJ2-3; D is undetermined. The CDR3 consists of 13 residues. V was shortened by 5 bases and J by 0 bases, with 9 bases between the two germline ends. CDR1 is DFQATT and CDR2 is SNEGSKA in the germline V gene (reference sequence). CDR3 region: CSALGWSTDTQYF. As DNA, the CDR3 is TGCAGTGCTCTGGGGTGGAGCACAGATACGCAGTATTTT.

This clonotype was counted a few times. CDR3 protein: CASSEQDTTYEQYF. CDR3 sequence (DNA): TGTGCCAGCAGTGAACAGGACACCACCTACGAGCAGTACTTC. The rearrangement uses TRBV2 and TRBJ2-7; D is possibly TRBD1 (5 bases). The CDR3 covers 14 residues. V was pared by 2 bases and J by 2 bases, with 10 bases between. Germline V lookup: CDR1 SNHLY, CDR2 FYNNEI.

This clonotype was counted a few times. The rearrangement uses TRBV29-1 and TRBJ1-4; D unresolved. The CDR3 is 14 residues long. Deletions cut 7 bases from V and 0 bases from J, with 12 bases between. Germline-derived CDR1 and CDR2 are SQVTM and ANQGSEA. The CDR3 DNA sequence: TGCAGCGCGCTCGGAACAGCAACTAATGAAAAACTGTTTTTT. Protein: CSALGTATNEKLFF.

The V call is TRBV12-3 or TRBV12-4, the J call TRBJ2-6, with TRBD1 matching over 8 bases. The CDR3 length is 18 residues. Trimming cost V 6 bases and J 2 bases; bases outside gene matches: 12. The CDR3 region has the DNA TGTGCCAGCAGCCCGGATGGACAGGGATTTGCTGGGGCCAACGTCCTGACTTTC. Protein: CASSPDGQGFAGANVLTF.

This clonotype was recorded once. The CDR3 here is CATSDFSGARPMNTEAFF. The CDR3 nucleotides are TGTGCCACCAGTGATTTTTCTGGGGCCCGACCCATGAACACTGAAGCTTTCTTT. V and J are TRBV24-1 and TRBJ1-1, with D perhaps TRBD1 (5 bases). V lost 1 base to trimming and J lost 0 bases, with 17 bases between them. The length of the CDR3 is 18 residues. Germline lookup yields CDR1 KGHDR and CDR2 SFDVKD.

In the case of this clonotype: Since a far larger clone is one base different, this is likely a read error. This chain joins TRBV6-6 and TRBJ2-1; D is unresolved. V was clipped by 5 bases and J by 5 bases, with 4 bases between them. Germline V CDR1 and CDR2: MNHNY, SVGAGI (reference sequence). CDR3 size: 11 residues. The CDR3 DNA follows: TGTGCCAGCAGTAACCACAATGAGCAGTTCTTC. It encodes CASSNHNEQFF.

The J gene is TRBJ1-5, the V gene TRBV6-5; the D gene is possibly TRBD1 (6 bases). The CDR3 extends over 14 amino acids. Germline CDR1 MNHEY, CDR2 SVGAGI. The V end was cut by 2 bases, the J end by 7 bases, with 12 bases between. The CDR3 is CASSYARQDQPQHF. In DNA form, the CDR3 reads TGTGCCAGCAGTTACGCAAGACAGGACCAGCCCCAGCATTTT.

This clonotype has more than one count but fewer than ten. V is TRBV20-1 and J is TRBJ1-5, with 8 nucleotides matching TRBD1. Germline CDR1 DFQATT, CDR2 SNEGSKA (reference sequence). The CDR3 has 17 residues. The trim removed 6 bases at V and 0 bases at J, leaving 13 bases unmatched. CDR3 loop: CSATGTGSVYSNQPQHF. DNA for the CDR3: TGCAGTGCGACCGGGACAGGTTCCGTCTATAGCAATCAGCCCCAGCATTTT.

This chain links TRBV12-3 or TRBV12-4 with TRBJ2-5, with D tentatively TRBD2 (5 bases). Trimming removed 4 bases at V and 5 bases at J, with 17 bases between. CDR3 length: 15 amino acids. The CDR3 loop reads CASSSLASSKETQYF. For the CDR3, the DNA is TGTGCCAGCAGTTCACTGGCTAGCTCAAAGGAGACCCAGTACTTC.

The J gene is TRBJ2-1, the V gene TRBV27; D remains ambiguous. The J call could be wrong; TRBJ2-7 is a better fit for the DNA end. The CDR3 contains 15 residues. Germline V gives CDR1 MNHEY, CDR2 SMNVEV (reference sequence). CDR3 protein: CASSLVMNQENEQYF. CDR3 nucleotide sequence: TGTGCCAGCAGTTTAGTAATGAATCAGGAGAATGAGCAGTACTTC.

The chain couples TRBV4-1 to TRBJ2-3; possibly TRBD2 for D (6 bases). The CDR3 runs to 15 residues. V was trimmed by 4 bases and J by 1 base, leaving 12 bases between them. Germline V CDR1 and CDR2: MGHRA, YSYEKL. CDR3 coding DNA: TGCGCCAGCAGCCCCCTCCCGGGGGGCACAGATACGCAGTATTTT. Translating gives CASSPLPGGTDTQYF.

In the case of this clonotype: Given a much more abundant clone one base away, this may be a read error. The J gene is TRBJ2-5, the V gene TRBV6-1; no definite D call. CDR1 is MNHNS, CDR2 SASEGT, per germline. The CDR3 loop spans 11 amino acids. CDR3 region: CAGSEEETQYF. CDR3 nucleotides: TGTGCCGGCAGTGAAGAGGAGACCCAGTACTTC.

The CDR3 protein is CASSTAGEDEQFF. CDR3 sequence (DNA): TGTGCCAGCAGTACCGCAGGGGAAGATGAGCAGTTCTTC. The chain joins TRBV12-3 or TRBV12-4 to TRBJ2-1; TRBD1 is a possible D gene (6 bases). The CDR3 has 13 amino acids. With 5 bases removed from V and 8 bases from J, the gap between germline ends came to 13 bases.